These 2 T cell receptor beta chains came from one sample sequenced in a study of T-cell memory formation after mild COVID-19. Using its own MiXCR run on the 5' RACE reads, TCRdb lists one record per CDR3 protein. Of 400,000 or so distinct CDR3 sequences in the sample, 20% are singletons; the top ten hold 7.5% to 10%. Material for sequencing was PBMCs or a T cell subset sorted from them (not recorded which). The receptor source for this set is an adult woman who had mild COVID-19 (a few samples of this study predate the infection). Cell type and time point are not known.

This clonotype was found a few times. This chain joins TRBV9 and TRBJ1-5; D not resolved. Between the trimmed V and J ends, which lost 0 bases and 1 base, there was a span of 8 bases. The CDR3 consists of 15 residues. Germline V gene data show CDR1 as SGDLS and CDR2 as YYNGEE. This CDR3 is CASSVGGRSNQPQHF. CDR3 coding DNA: TGTGCCAGCAGCGTAGGCGGTAGGAGCAATCAGCCCCAGCATTTT.

This clonotype occurred a few times. The rearrangement uses TRBV29-1 and TRBJ2-2; 8 bases match TRBD2. CDR3 size: 15 residues. Germline assignment: CDR1 SQVTM and CDR2 ANQGSEA. Trimming removed 5 bases from V and 4 bases from J; junction bases left unmatched: 9. CDR3: CSVRRGAVFTGELFF. In DNA, the CDR3 is TGCAGCGTTCGGCGGGGGGCGGTCTTCACCGGGGAGCTGTTTTTT.